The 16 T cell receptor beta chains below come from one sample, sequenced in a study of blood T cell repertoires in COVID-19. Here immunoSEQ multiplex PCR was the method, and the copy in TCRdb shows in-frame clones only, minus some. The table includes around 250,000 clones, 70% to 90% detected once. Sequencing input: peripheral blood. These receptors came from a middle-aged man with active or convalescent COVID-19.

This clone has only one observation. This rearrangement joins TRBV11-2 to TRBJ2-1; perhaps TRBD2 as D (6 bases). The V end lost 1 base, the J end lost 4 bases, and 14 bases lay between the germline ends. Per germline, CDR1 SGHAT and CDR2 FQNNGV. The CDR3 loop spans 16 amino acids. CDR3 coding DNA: TGTGCCAGCAGCTTAGGGGCCGGGAGAGGATACAATGAGCAGTTCTTC. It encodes CASSLGAGRGYNEQFF.

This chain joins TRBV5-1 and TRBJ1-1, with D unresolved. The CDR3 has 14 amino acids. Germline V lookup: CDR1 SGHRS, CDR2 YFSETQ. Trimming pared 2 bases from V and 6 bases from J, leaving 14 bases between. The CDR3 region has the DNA TGCGCCAGCAGCTTAGGAGGAGCGCATTCTGAAGCTTTCTTT. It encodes CASSLGGAHSEAFF.

The DNA of the CDR3 is TGTGCCAGCAGCTTGGAGCCCCCAGGGCTCTATGGCTACACCTTC. It codes for CASSLEPPGLYGYTF. The chain couples TRBV5-6 to TRBJ1-2; TRBD1 might be the D (5 bases). The CDR3 has 15 amino acids. In germline, CDR1 is SGHDT, CDR2 YYEEEE. Trimming took off 0 bases at V and 4 bases at J, with 13 bases between the two ends.

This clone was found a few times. The CDR3 loop is CASSYSRQLDSPLHF. The CDR3 DNA reads as TGTGCCAGCAGTTACTCGAGACAGCTGGATTCACCCCTCCACTTT. J is TRBJ1-6 and V is TRBV6-2 or TRBV6-3, with D maybe TRBD1 (5 bases). Germline V gene sequence: CDR1 MNHEY, CDR2 SVGEGT. V lost 0 bases and J lost 8, with 11 bases in between. This CDR3 has 15 residues.

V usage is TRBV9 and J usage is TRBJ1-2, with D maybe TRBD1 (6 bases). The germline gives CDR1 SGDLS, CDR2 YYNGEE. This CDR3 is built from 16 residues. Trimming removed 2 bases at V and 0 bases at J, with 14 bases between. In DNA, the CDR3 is TGTGCCAGCAGCGTCAGGCCAGGGGTTACTAACTATGGCTACACCTTC. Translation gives CASSVRPGVTNYGYTF.

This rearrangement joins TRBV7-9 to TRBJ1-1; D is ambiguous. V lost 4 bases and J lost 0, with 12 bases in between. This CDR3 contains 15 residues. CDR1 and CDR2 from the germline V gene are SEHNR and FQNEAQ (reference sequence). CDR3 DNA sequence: TGTGCCAGCAGCTCCGTGAGAGGGATGAACACTGAAGCTTTCTTT. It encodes CASSSVRGMNTEAFF.

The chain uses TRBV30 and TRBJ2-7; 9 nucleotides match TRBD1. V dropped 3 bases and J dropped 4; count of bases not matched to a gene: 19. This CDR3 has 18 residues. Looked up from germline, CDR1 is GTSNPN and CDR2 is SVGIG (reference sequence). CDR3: CAWSPIRTGVEPRYEQYF. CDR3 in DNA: TGTGCCTGGAGCCCCATTAGGACAGGGGTTGAACCTAGGTACGAGCAGTACTTC.

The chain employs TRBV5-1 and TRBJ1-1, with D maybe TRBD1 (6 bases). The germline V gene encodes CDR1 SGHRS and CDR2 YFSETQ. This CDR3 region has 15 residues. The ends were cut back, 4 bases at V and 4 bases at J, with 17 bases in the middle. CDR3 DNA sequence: TGCGCCAGCAGCACCGCGGGGGCGCATGGCACTGAAGCTTTCTTT. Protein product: CASSTAGAHGTEAFF.

The CDR3 protein is CASSVWGTSSRTGELFF. The CDR3 nucleotides are TGTGCCAGCAGCGTTTGGGGGACTAGCAGCCGAACCGGGGAGCTGTTTTTT. The genes are TRBV9 and TRBJ2-2; 9 bases match TRBD2. In germline, CDR1 is SGDLS, CDR2 YYNGEE. The CDR3 is 17 residues long. The V gene end was trimmed by 2 bases and the J gene end by 5 bases; junction bases not matched to a gene: 10.

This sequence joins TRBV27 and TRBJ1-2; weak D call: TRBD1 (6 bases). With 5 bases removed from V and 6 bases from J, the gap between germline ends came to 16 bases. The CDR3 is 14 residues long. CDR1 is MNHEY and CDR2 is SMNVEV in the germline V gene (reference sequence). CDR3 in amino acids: CASSGGRKGDGYTF. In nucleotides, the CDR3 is TGTGCCAGCAGTGGAGGAAGAAAGGGGGATGGCTACACCTTC.

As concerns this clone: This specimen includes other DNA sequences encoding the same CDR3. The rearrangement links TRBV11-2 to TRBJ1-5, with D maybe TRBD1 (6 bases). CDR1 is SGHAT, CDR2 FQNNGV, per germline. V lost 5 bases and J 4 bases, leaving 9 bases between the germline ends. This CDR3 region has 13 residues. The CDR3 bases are TGTGCCAGCAGCCTTGGACAGAATCAGCCCCAGCATTTT. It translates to CASSLGQNQPQHF.

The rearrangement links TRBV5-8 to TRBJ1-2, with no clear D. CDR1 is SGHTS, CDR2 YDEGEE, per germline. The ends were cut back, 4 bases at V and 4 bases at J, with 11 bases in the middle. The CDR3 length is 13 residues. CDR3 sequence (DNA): TGTGCCAGCAGCCCGCCAGGTGGCTATGGCTACACCTTC. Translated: CASSPPGGYGYTF. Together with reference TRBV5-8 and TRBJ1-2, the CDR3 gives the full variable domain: EAGVTQSPTHLIKTRGQQATLRCSPISGHTSVYWYQQALGLGLQFLLWYDEGEERNRGNFPPRFSGRQFPNYSSELNVNALELEDSALYLCASSPPGGYGYTFGSGTRLTVV.

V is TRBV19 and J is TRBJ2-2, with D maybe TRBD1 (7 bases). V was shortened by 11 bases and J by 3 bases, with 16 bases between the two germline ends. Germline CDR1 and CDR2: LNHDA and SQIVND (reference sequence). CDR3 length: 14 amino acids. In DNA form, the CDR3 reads TGTGCCTGCAGGGGGGCCCTCGACACCGGGGAGCTGTTTTTT. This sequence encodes CACRGALDTGELFF.

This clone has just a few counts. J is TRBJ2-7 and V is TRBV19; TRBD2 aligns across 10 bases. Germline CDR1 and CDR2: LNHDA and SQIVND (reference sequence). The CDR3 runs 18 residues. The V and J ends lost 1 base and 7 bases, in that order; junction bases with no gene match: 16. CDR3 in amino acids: CASSIVWETSGPAWEQYF. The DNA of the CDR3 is TGTGCCAGTAGTATAGTCTGGGAGACTAGCGGGCCAGCGTGGGAGCAGTACTTC.

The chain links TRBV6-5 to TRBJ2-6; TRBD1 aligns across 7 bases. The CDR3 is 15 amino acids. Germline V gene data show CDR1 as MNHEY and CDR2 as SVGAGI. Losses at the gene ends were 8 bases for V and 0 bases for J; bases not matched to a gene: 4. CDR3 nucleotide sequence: TGTGCCAGCCGACAGGGTCTCTCTGGGGCCAACGTCCTGACTTTC. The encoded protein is CASRQGLSGANVLTF.

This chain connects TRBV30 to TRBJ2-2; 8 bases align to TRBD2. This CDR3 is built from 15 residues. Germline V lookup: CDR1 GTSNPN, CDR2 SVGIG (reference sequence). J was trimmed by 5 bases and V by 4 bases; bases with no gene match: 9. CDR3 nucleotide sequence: TGTGCCTGGAAGGAGCGGGAGCGTTTTACCGGGGAGCTGTTTTTT. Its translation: CAWKERERFTGELFF.